This T cell receptor beta chain was obtained from a study of molecular identifiers for immune sequencing clone quantification. Study as a whole: Sequencing covered four of five parts into which replicate RNA from about 20,000 or 100,000 naive CD8 cells was split.

The V end lost 3 bases, the J end lost 8 bases, and 16 bases lay between the germline ends. CDR3 length: 14 amino acids. Per germline, CDR1 LGHDT and CDR2 YNNKEL (reference sequence). CD8+CD4-CCR7+CD45RA+ cells were sorted as naive CD8 T cells. Listed TCR primers and previously described methods were used for bulk TCR libraries. TCRdb re-derived calls from the PCR reads in MiXCR, one entry per CDR3 protein. This sample has around 460,000 distinct CDR3 sequences, with about a fifth found just once. The receptor was isolated from a human donor in good health. Some libraries in this study had Jurkat cell RNA spiked in. The sequenced material came from naive CD8+ T cells from blood, with Jurkat cell RNA spiked in. Described subset: FACS-sorted CD8+CD4-CCR7+CD45RA+ naive T cells. The rearrangement links TRBV3-1 to TRBJ1-1; a weak D match, TRBD1 (6 bases). CDR3 region: CASSQFKGGEEAFF. The DNA for the CDR3 is TGTGCCAGCAGCCAGTTTAAGGGGGGCGAGGAAGCTTTCTTT.